Each of the 28 T cell receptor beta chains below was sequenced from the same sample in a study of blood T cell repertoires in COVID-19. The table came from immunoSEQ multiplex PCR; TCRdb's copy has only in-frame clones and leaves some out. The sample consists of about 250,000 clones, over 80% of them appearing once. Sequences were obtained from PBMCs or T cells enriched from blood (not recorded which). The receptors were gathered from a woman aged 18-29 years who had recovered from COVID-19.

The rearrangement uses TRBV9 and TRBJ2-7, with D possibly TRBD1 on 5 matching bases. The CDR3 extends over 15 amino acids. V was shortened by 4 bases and J by 0 bases, with 14 bases between the two germline ends. CDR1 and CDR2 (germline): SGDLS, YYNGEE. CDR3 DNA: TGTGCCAGCAGCCCGATAGGGGAATCCTCCTACGAGCAGTACTTC. Its protein product is CASSPIGESSYEQYF.

V usage is TRBV5-6 and J usage is TRBJ2-7, with 11 bases identical to TRBD1. V was pared by 4 bases and J by 2 bases, with 5 bases of the junction left unmatched. CDR1 and CDR2 (germline): SGHDT, YYEEEE. The CDR3 runs 15 residues. The CDR3 loop is CASSLGQGATYEQYF. The CDR3 DNA follows: TGTGCCAGCAGCCTAGGACAGGGGGCTACCTACGAGCAGTACTTC.

The chain recombines TRBV29-1 with TRBJ1-2; TRBD1 matches 7 bases. The CDR3 contains 13 residues. Germline CDR1 reads SQVTM; CDR2 reads ANQGSEA. After removal of 6 bases from V and 4 bases from J, the junction contained 8 bases not matched to a gene. The CDR3 loop is CSVLQGPIYGYTF. Here the CDR3 DNA reads TGCAGCGTCTTACAGGGGCCCATCTATGGCTACACCTTC.

This chain joins TRBV12-3 or TRBV12-4 and TRBJ1-2, with D maybe TRBD1 (6 bases). The V and J ends lost 7 bases and 4 bases respectively, with 13 bases between them. The CDR3 covers 13 residues. The CDR3 sequence is CASTPTGTYGYTF. Here the CDR3 DNA reads TGTGCCAGCACCCCCACAGGGACCTATGGCTACACCTTC.

V usage is TRBV5-1 and J usage is TRBJ1-2; D call uncertain. The germline CDR1 and CDR2 sequences are SGHRS and YFSETQ. Trimming shortened V by 0 bases and J by 2 bases, and 14 bases separated the two germline ends. The CDR3 has 16 amino acids. Here the CDR3 reads CASSLATGNPNYGYTF. CDR3 sequence (DNA): TGCGCCAGCAGCTTGGCCACGGGAAATCCCAACTATGGCTACACCTTC.

V gene TRBV18 combines with J gene TRBJ1-1; the D is unclear. Trimming pared 0 bases from V and 6 bases from J, leaving 8 bases between. This CDR3 is built from 13 residues. Per germline, CDR1 KGHSH and CDR2 LQKENI. This CDR3 reads CASSPPSEAEAFF. In DNA form, the CDR3 reads TGTGCCAGCTCACCACCGTCTGAGGCTGAAGCTTTCTTT.

This clone has only one observation. The chain is built from TRBV13 and TRBJ1-3; possibly TRBD1 for D (6 bases). V lost 6 bases and J 7 bases, leaving 13 bases between the germline ends. The CDR3 sequence is 13 residues long. Germline-derived CDR1 and CDR2 are PRHDT and FYEKMQ (reference sequence). CDR3 sequence reads: CASRGGRGNTIYF. The CDR3 DNA reads as TGTGCCAGCAGAGGGGGAAGGGGGAACACCATATATTTT.

This chain uses TRBV19 with TRBJ1-4; D is unresolved. V lost 7 bases to trimming and J lost 3 bases, with 6 bases between them. Germline CDR1 LNHDA, CDR2 SQIVND (reference sequence). The length of the CDR3 is 12 residues. The DNA for the CDR3 is TGTGCCAGTATCGGGTCTAATGAAAAACTGTTTTTT. Translated: CASIGSNEKLFF.

The J gene is TRBJ1-3, the V gene TRBV3-1 (or the pseudogene TRBV3-2); TRBD1 is a possible D gene (6 bases). The CDR3 is 16 residues long. Germline assignment: CDR1 LGHDT and CDR2 YNNKEL (reference sequence). V lost 4 bases to trimming and J lost 1 base, with 14 bases between them. The CDR3 spells CASSPRQVQSGNTIYF. Written as DNA, the CDR3 is TGTGCCAGCAGCCCAAGACAGGTCCAATCTGGAAACACCATATATTTT.

The chain is built from TRBV6-2 or TRBV6-3 and TRBJ2-1; weak D call: TRBD2 (5 bases). The germline CDR1 and CDR2 sequences are MNHEY and SVGEGT. This CDR3 comprises 16 residues. V lost 2 bases to trimming and J lost 0 bases, with 11 bases between them. CDR3 sequence (DNA): TGTGCCAGCAGTTACGACGGGGATAGCTCCTACAATGAGCAGTTCTTC. Protein sequence: CASSYDGDSSYNEQFF.

The V and J genes are TRBV2 and TRBJ2-7; 8 nucleotides agree with TRBD2. Germline V gene data show CDR1 as SNHLY and CDR2 as FYNNEI. The V gene end was trimmed by 6 bases and the J gene end by 6 bases; junction bases not matched to a gene: 7. This CDR3 spans 13 amino acids. The CDR3 coding sequence is TGTGCCAGCAGCTTGGGACTAGTCTCCGAGCAGTACTTC. Encoded protein: CASSLGLVSEQYF.

The rearrangement links TRBV2 to TRBJ1-5; no definite D call. Germline lookup yields CDR1 SNHLY and CDR2 FYNNEI. There are 14 residues in the CDR3. Trimming took off 3 bases at V and 7 bases at J, with 13 bases between the two ends. CDR3 DNA: TGTGCCAGCAGTGAGTGGGAGAGCGGACAGCCCCAGCATTTT. Translated: CASSEWESGQPQHF.

The rearrangement joins TRBV2 to TRBJ1-1, with 8 bases lining up with TRBD1. Germline V gene lookup returns CDR1 SNHLY and CDR2 FYNNEI. Trimming cost V 5 bases and J 7 bases; bases outside gene matches: 3. CDR3 length: 12 residues. The CDR3 region is CASSKDRGEAFF. For the CDR3, the DNA is TGTGCCAGCAGTAAAGACAGGGGTGAAGCTTTCTTT.

The chain has TRBV6-5 and TRBJ1-2, with 9 bases that match TRBD1. The CDR3 length is 15 residues. Germline V gene data show CDR1 as MNHEY and CDR2 as SVGAGI. Losses at the gene ends were 5 bases for V and 2 bases for J; bases not matched to a gene: 6. CDR3 amino acids: CASSTQGTGNYGYTF. CDR3 DNA: TGTGCCAGCAGTACCCAGGGGACAGGGAACTATGGCTACACCTTC.

This chain joins TRBV27 and TRBJ1-6, with D uncertain. The CDR3 totals 13 residues. Germline V gene data show CDR1 as MNHEY and CDR2 as SMNVEV (reference sequence). V was shortened by 6 bases and J by 6 bases, with 9 bases between the two germline ends. CDR3 region: CASSGSRNSPLHF. The DNA for the CDR3 is TGTGCCAGCAGCGGGAGCCGTAATTCACCCCTCCACTTT.

The J gene is TRBJ2-7, the V gene TRBV7-2; 9 bases align to TRBD2. This CDR3 has 15 residues. Germline-derived CDR1 and CDR2 are SGHTA and FQGNSA. With 5 bases clipped from V and 3 bases from J, the junction kept 8 bases outside the gene matches. This CDR3 reads CASSPSGTSLYEQYF. The DNA of the CDR3 is TGTGCCAGCAGCCCTTCCGGGACTAGCCTCTACGAGCAGTACTTC. The complete variable domain, with remaining parts taken from reference TRBV7-2 and TRBJ2-7, reads GAGVSQSPSNKVTEKGKDVELRCDPISGHTALYWYRQSLGQGLEFLIYFQGNSAPDKSGLPSDRFSAERTGGSVSTLTIQRTQQEDSAVYLCASSPSGTSLYEQYFGPGTRLTVT.

The rearrangement joins TRBV10-3 to TRBJ1-5; D remains unclear. The CDR3 runs to 13 residues. V shed 7 bases and J shed 5 bases, with 12 bases lying between them. The germline CDR1 and CDR2 sequences are ENHRY and SYGVKD. CDR3 DNA: TGTGCCATCAATGCGGGATTTGATCAGCCCCAGCATTTT. It specifies CAINAGFDQPQHF.

This sequence joins TRBV9 and TRBJ1-5; D unresolved. Trimming pared 0 bases from V and 0 bases from J, leaving 4 bases between. The CDR3 totals 14 residues. Germline-derived CDR1 and CDR2 are SGDLS and YYNGEE. Written as DNA, the CDR3 is TGTGCCAGCAGCGTAGAGCCTAGCAATCAGCCCCAGCATTTT. This sequence encodes CASSVEPSNQPQHF.

V usage is TRBV14 and J usage is TRBJ2-5; 8 bases match TRBD2. This CDR3 spans 16 amino acids. Trimming at V came to 1 base and at J to 4 bases, leaving 8 bases not matched to a gene. Germline assignment: CDR1 SGHDN and CDR2 FVKESK. CDR3 sequence: CASSQGRAGGVETQYF. For the CDR3, the DNA is TGTGCCAGCAGCCAAGGTCGTGCGGGGGGTGTAGAGACCCAGTACTTC.

The V and J genes are TRBV29-1 and TRBJ2-5, with TRBD2 as a possible D gene (5 bases). Trimming pared 4 bases from V and 2 bases from J, leaving 11 bases between. Germline V gives CDR1 SQVTM, CDR2 ANQGSEA. The CDR3 is made up of 13 amino acids. The CDR3 reads CSVGAVSQETQYF. Here the CDR3 DNA reads TGCAGCGTTGGAGCGGTGTCACAAGAGACCCAGTACTTC.

V and J are TRBV24-1 and TRBJ1-5, with TRBD1 identical over 10 bases. Looked up from germline, CDR1 is KGHDR and CDR2 is SFDVKD. The J segment lost 4 bases and the V segment lost 2 bases, leaving 10 bases of the junction unmatched. This CDR3 comprises 18 residues. The CDR3 DNA reads as TGTGCCACCAGTGATTCCACGACAGGGGGCGTTCGGAATCAGCCCCAGCATTTT. Translating it yields CATSDSTTGGVRNQPQHF.

Concerning this clone: Other DNA sequences of this sample code for an identical CDR3. The genes are TRBV5-1 and TRBJ1-3; no reliable D call. Germline CDR1 and CDR2: SGHRS and YFSETQ. V was clipped by 2 bases and J by 0 bases, with 12 bases between them. The CDR3 has 16 residues. The CDR3 nucleotides are TGCGCCAGCAGCTTACCTACAGAGCACTCTGGAAACACCATATATTTT. Translated, it gives CASSLPTEHSGNTIYF.

The CDR3 DNA is TGCGCCGTACAGGGTCTCGGTGGCTACACCTTC. Translation: CAVQGLGGYTF. The chain uses TRBV5-1 and TRBJ1-2, with D perhaps matching TRBD1 (6 bases). Germline values: CDR1 SGHRS, CDR2 YFSETQ. The germline V and J ends were trimmed by 10 bases and 7 bases, with 14 bases remaining between them. The CDR3 is 11 residues long.

This clone was seen a few times. One end of the junction varies from germline; a read error may be responsible. V gene TRBV29-1 combines with J gene TRBJ2-3, with 8 bases lining up with TRBD1. Germline CDR1 is SQVTM and CDR2 is ANQGSEA. CDR3 length: 11 amino acids. Here the CDR3 reads CSVPPGTGPNF. DNA of the CDR3: TGCAGCGTCCCCCCCGGGACAGGCCCAAATTTT.

This CDR3 reads CTGLASGTQYF. In DNA, the CDR3 is TGCACAGGACTAGCGTCCGGGACCCAGTACTTC. The V and J genes are TRBV29-1 and TRBJ2-5; 9 bases are a match to TRBD2. Germline CDR1 reads SQVTM; CDR2 reads ANQGSEA. CDR3 size: 11 residues. The variable domain in full, with the rest retrieved from reference TRBV29-1 and TRBJ2-5, is SAVISQKPSRDICQRGTSLTIQCQVDSQVTMMFWYRQQPGQSLTLIATANQGSEATYESGFVIDKFPISRPNLTFSTLTVSNMSPEDSSIYLCTGLASGTQYFGPGTRLLVL.

V usage is TRBV20-1 and J usage is TRBJ2-5; no definite D call. Germline-derived CDR1 and CDR2 are DFQATT and SNEGSKA (reference sequence). The V end was cut by 4 bases, the J end by 2 bases, with 5 bases between. The CDR3 consists of 11 residues. CDR3 sequence (DNA): TGCAGTGCTACTATACAAGAGACCCAGTACTTC. This codes for CSATIQETQYF.

V gene TRBV28 combines with J gene TRBJ1-4, with 9 bases matching TRBD1. This CDR3 comprises 14 residues. V was clipped by 6 bases and J by 7 bases; unmatched bases: 6. Germline CDR1 MDHEN, CDR2 SYDVKM. The CDR3 protein is CASRGGTGSEKLFF. DNA of the CDR3: TGTGCCAGCAGGGGGGGGACAGGGAGTGAAAAACTGTTTTTT.

As regards this clone: Other DNA sequences within the sample encode an identical CDR3. V usage is TRBV2 and J usage is TRBJ1-2; a possible D gene is TRBD1 (5 bases). The CDR3 spans 13 residues. V was clipped by 4 bases and J by 2 bases, with 8 bases between them. Germline CDR1 is SNHLY and CDR2 is FYNNEI. The CDR3 bases are TGTGCCAGCAGTGTGCAGGGAAACTATGGCTACACCTTC. This translates into CASSVQGNYGYTF.